Listed here is a single T cell receptor (beta chain). Its cognate antigen is unknown. The record originates from a study of cytomegalovirus exposure and HLA in healthy donors. The PCR was carried out with 60 Vbeta primers and 13 Jbeta primers. The assay was immunoSEQ multiplex PCR, and TCRdb's table has in-frame clones only and misses some. The data hold under 200,000 clones, with around 77% observed a single time. With 6 bases clipped from V and 0 bases from J, the junction kept 5 bases outside the gene matches. There are 15 residues in the CDR3. Germline V gene sequence: CDR1 MNHNS, CDR2 SASEGT. Study-level points and caveats: Rare sequences made up most TCRs, while some public TCRs were found in many donors.

The specimen was PBMCs. The sequence was obtained from a man in his sixties in good health and CMV-seronegative. The chain uses TRBV6-1 and TRBJ1-3, with TRBD1 matching 7 bases. In DNA form, the CDR3 reads TGTGCCAGCAGGGAGACAGGGAGCTCTGGAAACACCATATATTTT. It is translated as CASRETGSSGNTIYF.